A selection of T cell receptor beta chains follows, all from one sample in a study of T cell responses to AZD1222 COVID-19 vaccine. Profiling relied on immunoSEQ multiplex PCR, and the TCRdb table lists in-frame clones only, not all of them. The sample records roughly 150,000 clones, 85% to 95% being singletons. This specimen consisted of peripheral blood, obtained 28 days after the second AZD1222 dose. The receptors were gathered from an adult who received the AZD1222 COVID-19 vaccine. CDR3s include the opening cysteine and the closing phenylalanine or tryptophan. Fields, in order: CDR3 DNA, CDR3 protein, V gene, J gene, D gene, CDR3 length, clone size. A D gene is named only where the DNA matches it firmly. Only part of the rows carry a size: once, few, many, or a class if the clone is expanded.

cdr3_nt: TGTGCCAGCAGTCCGATGACAGGGTCTATTGGCTACACCTTC
cdr3_aa: CASSPMTGSIGYTF
v_call: TRBV6-4
j_call: TRBJ1-2
d_call: TRBD1
cdr3_length: 14
clone_size: NA

cdr3_nt: TGTGCCAGCAGTTCCAGGTTGTACCCCTATGGCTACACCTTC
cdr3_aa: CASSSRLYPYGYTF
v_call: TRBV27
j_call: TRBJ1-2
d_call: NA
cdr3_length: 14
clone_size: NA

cdr3_nt: TGTGCCAGCAGCTTCCTCCGGGACCCGGAACGAGAGACCCAGTACTTC
cdr3_aa: CASSFLRDPERETQYF
v_call: TRBV7-8
j_call: TRBJ2-5
d_call: NA
cdr3_length: 16
clone_size: NA

cdr3_nt: TGTGCCAGCAGTAGAGGCACTGAAGCTTTCTTT
cdr3_aa: CASSRGTEAFF
v_call: TRBV6-2/TRBV6-3
j_call: TRBJ1-1
d_call: NA
cdr3_length: 11
clone_size: once

cdr3_nt: TGTGCCAGCAGTGACTCAGGGGAAAGGGAGACCCAGTACTTC
cdr3_aa: CASSDSGERETQYF
v_call: TRBV2
j_call: TRBJ2-5
d_call: NA
cdr3_length: 14
clone_size: NA

cdr3_nt: TGTGCCAGCAGCGTAGGAACAGGGACATCACCCCTCCACTTT
cdr3_aa: CASSVGTGTSPLHF
v_call: TRBV9
j_call: TRBJ1-6
d_call: NA
cdr3_length: 14
clone_size: NA

cdr3_nt: TGTGCCAGCTCACCCGCGGGACTAGCCTACGAGCAGTACTTC
cdr3_aa: CASSPAGLAYEQYF
v_call: TRBV18
j_call: TRBJ2-7
d_call: TRBD2
cdr3_length: 14
clone_size: NA

cdr3_nt: TGTGCCAGCAGCCCGGTGGGGGAGGACACTGAAGCTTTCTTT
cdr3_aa: CASSPVGEDTEAFF
v_call: TRBV14
j_call: TRBJ1-1
d_call: NA
cdr3_length: 14
clone_size: NA

cdr3_nt: TGTGCCAGCATATGGGGTATGGTTGACACCATATATTTT
cdr3_aa: CASIWGMVDTIYF
v_call: TRBV12-3/TRBV12-4
j_call: TRBJ1-3
d_call: NA
cdr3_length: 13
clone_size: NA

cdr3_nt: TGCGCCAGCAGCCAAGATCTTCGGGCGGGGGATAGCAATCAGCCCCAGCATTTT
cdr3_aa: CASSQDLRAGDSNQPQHF
v_call: TRBV4-3
j_call: TRBJ1-5
d_call: NA
cdr3_length: 18
clone_size: NA

cdr3_nt: TGTGCCAGCAGCCTCGGTACAGATACGCAGTATTTT
cdr3_aa: CASSLGTDTQYF
v_call: TRBV9
j_call: TRBJ2-3
d_call: NA
cdr3_length: 12
clone_size: NA

cdr3_nt: TGTGCCAGCAGCCCCCCAGGGACACCTTTGGAGACCCAGTACTTC
cdr3_aa: CASSPPGTPLETQYF
v_call: TRBV7-9
j_call: TRBJ2-5
d_call: NA
cdr3_length: 15
clone_size: NA

cdr3_nt: TGTGCCAGCAGTGATGGGCCGGGCCCCACCTACGAGCAGTACTTC
cdr3_aa: CASSDGPGPTYEQYF
v_call: TRBV25-1
j_call: TRBJ2-7
d_call: NA
cdr3_length: 15
clone_size: NA

cdr3_nt: TGTGCCTGGAGTGCCTCACACCCAGTCGGTGGCTACACCTTC
cdr3_aa: CAWSASHPVGGYTF
v_call: TRBV30
j_call: TRBJ1-2
d_call: NA
cdr3_length: 14
clone_size: once